Sequencing of this TCR beta chain was carried out in a study of blood T cell repertoires in COVID-19. Profiled with immunoSEQ multiplex PCR; TCRdb holds only in-frame clones, not every one. This sample has fewer than 700,000 clones; less than 90% occur once, and the top ten carry roughly 8%. Germline V lookup: CDR1 MNHEY, CDR2 SMNVEV (reference sequence). The CDR3 consists of 11 residues. The V gene lost 5 bases and the J gene lost 5 bases, with 6 bases spanning the gap. This TCR derives from a woman between 45 and 65 years old with COVID-19, enrolled during active disease. This chain connects TRBV27 to TRBJ1-1; maybe TRBD1 (6 bases). Material for sequencing was peripheral blood. CDR3 protein: CASSQGTEAFF. CDR3 in DNA: TGTGCCAGCAGTCAGGGGACTGAAGCTTTCTTT.